A single sample gave rise to the 7 T cell receptor beta chains below, sequenced in a study of shared T cell receptors in the human thymus. The repertoire was sequenced with immunoSEQ multiplex PCR; TCRdb's copy has only in-frame clones and lacks some. This table holds more than 550,000 clones, 70% to 90% found once. This sample also appeared in a second study, on human thymus T cells.

Sequenced sample: thymocytes. These receptors all stem from a girl less than two years old with a congenital heart defect.

The CDR3 region is CASSPIWGDNTGELFF. The CDR3 DNA reads as TGTGCCAGCAGCCCTATCTGGGGAGATAACACCGGGGAGCTGTTTTTT. This chain joins TRBV7-2 and TRBJ2-2, with D tentatively TRBD2 (5 bases). Trimming removed 5 bases from V and 2 bases from J, with 15 bases in between. The CDR3 runs 16 residues. Germline assignment: CDR1 SGHTA and CDR2 FQGNSA.

The gene calls are TRBV6-5 and TRBJ2-3; 10 bases map to TRBD2. The CDR3 has 15 amino acids. V shed 6 bases and J 3 bases; nucleotides not matched to a gene: 6. Germline CDR1 and CDR2: MNHEY and SVGAGI. The DNA of the CDR3 is TGTGCCAGCAGCGATAGCGGGGGGTCAACAGATACGCAGTATTTT. This translates into CASSDSGGSTDTQYF.

The V call is TRBV19, the J call TRBJ2-4, with TRBD2 identical over 8 bases. The CDR3 runs to 15 residues. After removal of 4 bases from V and 0 bases from J, the junction contained 2 bases not matched to a gene. Germline CDR1 and CDR2: LNHDA and SQIVND (reference sequence). The CDR3 here is CASSSLAGAKNIQYF. The CDR3 DNA sequence: TGTGCCAGTAGTAGCCTAGCGGGAGCCAAAAACATTCAGTACTTC.

The V call is TRBV6-5, the J call TRBJ1-2, with 9 positions matching TRBD1. Germline V lookup: CDR1 MNHEY, CDR2 SVGAGI. The CDR3 has 13 amino acids. The V gene end was trimmed by 8 bases and the J gene end by 6 bases; junction bases not matched to a gene: 7. CDR3 residues: CASLGTGRNGYTF. CDR3 nucleotides: TGTGCCAGCCTGGGGACAGGGCGGAATGGCTACACCTTC.

J is TRBJ1-2 and V is TRBV5-1, with 9 bases fitting TRBD1. From germline, CDR1 is SGHRS and CDR2 YFSETQ. Losses at the gene ends were 3 bases for V and 8 bases for J; bases not matched to a gene: 5. The CDR3 has 13 residues. The CDR3 here is CASSYGTGIGYTF. CDR3 DNA: TGCGCCAGCAGCTATGGGACAGGGATAGGCTACACCTTC.

This clone was counted only a few times. The rearrangement uses TRBV5-4 and TRBJ1-6; 8 bases map to TRBD1. CDR1 and CDR2 from the germline V gene are SGHNT and YYREEE (reference sequence). V gave up 3 bases and J gave up 9 bases; unmatched junction bases: 11. The CDR3 has 16 amino acids. As DNA, the CDR3 is TGTGCCAGCAGCTATGCCGGACAGGGATTCGGTTCACCCCTCCACTTT. Translation gives CASSYAGQGFGSPLHF.

The chain links TRBV13 to TRBJ2-5, with TRBD2 matching 13 bases. The CDR3 has 17 residues. Germline CDR1 and CDR2: PRHDT and FYEKMQ (reference sequence). The junction had 5 bases not matched to a gene; V was cut back by 1 base and J by 3 bases. CDR3: CASSLDGLAGVKETQYF. The CDR3 DNA reads as TGTGCCAGCAGCTTAGACGGACTAGCGGGGGTGAAAGAGACCCAGTACTTC.